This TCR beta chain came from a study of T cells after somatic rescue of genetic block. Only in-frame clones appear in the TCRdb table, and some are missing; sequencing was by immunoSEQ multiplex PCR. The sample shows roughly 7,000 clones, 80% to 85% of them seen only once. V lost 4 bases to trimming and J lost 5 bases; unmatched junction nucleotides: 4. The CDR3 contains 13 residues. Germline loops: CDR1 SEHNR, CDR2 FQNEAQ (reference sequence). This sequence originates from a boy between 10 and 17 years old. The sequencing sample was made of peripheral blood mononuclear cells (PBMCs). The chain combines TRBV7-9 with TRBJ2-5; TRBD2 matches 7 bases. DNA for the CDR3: TGTGCCAGCAGCTGGGGGGGGAAGGAGACCCAGTACTTC. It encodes CASSWGGKETQYF. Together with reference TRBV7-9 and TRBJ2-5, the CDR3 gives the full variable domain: DTGVSQNPRHKITKRGQNVTFRCDPISEHNRLYWYRQTLGQGPEFLTYFQNEAQLEKSRLLSDRFSAERPKGSFSTLEIQRTEQGDSAMYLCASSWGGKETQYFGPGTRLLVL.